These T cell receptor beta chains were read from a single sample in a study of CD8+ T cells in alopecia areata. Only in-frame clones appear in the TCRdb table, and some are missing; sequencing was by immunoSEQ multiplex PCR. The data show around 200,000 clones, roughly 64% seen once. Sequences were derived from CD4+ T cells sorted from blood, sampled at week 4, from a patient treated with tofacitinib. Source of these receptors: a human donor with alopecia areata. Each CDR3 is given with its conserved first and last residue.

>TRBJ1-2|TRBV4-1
CASSEGSLIYGYTF
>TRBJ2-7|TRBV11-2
CASVDPVQYF
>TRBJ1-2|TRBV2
CASSADNRGHGYTF
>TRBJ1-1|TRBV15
CATSRETARINTEAFF
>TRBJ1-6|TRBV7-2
CASSLGDRGGASPLHF
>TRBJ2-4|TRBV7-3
CASSPSYRNIQYF
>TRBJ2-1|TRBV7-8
CASSPTGGQVDEQFF
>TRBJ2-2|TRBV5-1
CASSLEAGFRNTGELFF
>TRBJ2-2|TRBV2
CASSVRQPANTGELFF
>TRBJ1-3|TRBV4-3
CASSHRGSPGNTIYF
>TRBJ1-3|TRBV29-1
CSADISGNTIYF
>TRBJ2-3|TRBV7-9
CASSSSGGGSTDTQYF
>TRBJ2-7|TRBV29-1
CSPDPRRTYEQYF
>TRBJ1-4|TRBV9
CASSVSPTTNEKLFF
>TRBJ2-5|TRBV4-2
CASSQDFLGETQYF
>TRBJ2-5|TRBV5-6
CASSLVVGETQYF
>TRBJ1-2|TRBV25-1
CASSAGLSQGYTF
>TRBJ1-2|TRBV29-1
CSVEIGVGYTF
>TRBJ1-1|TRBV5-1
CASSPQVGQGDTEAFF
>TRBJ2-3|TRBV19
CASRDLTTFSDTQYF
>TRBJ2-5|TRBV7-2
CASSQGLAGGQETQYF
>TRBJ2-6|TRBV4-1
CASSQDGVWAGANVLTF
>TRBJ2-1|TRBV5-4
CASSSAAGGHYNEQFF
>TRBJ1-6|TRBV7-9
CASSLQGAVANSPLHF
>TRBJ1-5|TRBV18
CASSPRQGGMSNQPQHF
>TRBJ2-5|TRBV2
CASNTQGTPQETQYF
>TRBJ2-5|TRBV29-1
CSVDTSGVLETQYF
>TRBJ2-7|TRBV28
CASSFSFGMLRSSYEQYF
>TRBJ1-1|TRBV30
CAWSGAGTEAFF
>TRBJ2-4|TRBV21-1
CASSKTKNIQYF
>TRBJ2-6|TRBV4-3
CASSQGEGPGANVLTF
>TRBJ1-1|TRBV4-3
CASSLSGGAEAFF
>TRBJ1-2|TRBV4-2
CASSQMGTGDYGYTF
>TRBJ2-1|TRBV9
CASSVVVGGPYNEQFF
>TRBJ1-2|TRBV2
CASREVLGLSTF
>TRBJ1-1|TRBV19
CASSLQGDTEAFF
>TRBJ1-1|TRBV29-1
CSAIRQENTEAFF
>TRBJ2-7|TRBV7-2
CASSFGQGGEQYF
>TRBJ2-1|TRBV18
CASSPPSGDEQFF
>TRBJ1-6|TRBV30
CAGDRGNYSPLHF
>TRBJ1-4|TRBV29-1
CSVEGTNEKLFF
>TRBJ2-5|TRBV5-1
CASSRGQGQETQYF
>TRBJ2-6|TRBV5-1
CASARTPRSGANVLTF
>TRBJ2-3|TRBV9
CASSVEGGGDTQYF
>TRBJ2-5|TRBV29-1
CSVIRVSETQYF
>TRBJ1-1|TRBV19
CASSTDRATEAFF
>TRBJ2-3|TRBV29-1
CSVRRGLSHTQYF
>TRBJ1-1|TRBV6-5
CASSEWGMNTEAFF
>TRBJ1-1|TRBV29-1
CSVGSGWAEAFF
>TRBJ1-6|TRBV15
CATSRVRGLSYNSPLHF
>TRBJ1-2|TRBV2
CASSVDQGARSGYTF